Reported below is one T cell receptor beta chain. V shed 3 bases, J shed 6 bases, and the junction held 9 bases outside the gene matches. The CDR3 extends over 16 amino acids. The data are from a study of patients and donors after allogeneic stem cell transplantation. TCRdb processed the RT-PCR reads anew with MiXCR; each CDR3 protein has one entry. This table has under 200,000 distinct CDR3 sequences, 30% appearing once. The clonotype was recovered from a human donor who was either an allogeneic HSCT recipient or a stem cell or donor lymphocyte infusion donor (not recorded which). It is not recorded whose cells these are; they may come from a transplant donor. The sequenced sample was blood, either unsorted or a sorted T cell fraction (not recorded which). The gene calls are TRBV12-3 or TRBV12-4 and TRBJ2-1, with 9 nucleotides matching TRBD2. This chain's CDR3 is CASSFQHLAGTNEQFF. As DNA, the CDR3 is TGTGCCAGCAGTTTTCAACATCTAGCGGGAACCAATGAGCAGTTCTTC.